The rows below give T cell receptor beta chains drawn from one sample of a study of blood T cell repertoires in COVID-19. The repertoire was sequenced with immunoSEQ multiplex PCR; TCRdb's copy has only in-frame clones and lacks some. The sample comprises 300,000 to 350,000 clones, around 90% of which are singletons, and over 4.5% rests with the top ten. The sequencing sample was made of PBMCs or T cells enriched from blood (not recorded which). The receptors here all came from a man aged 30 to 39 who had recovered from COVID-19. Both conserved end residues are trimmed from each CDR3.

J gene,V gene,CDR3 protein
TRBJ2-5,TRBV4-2,ASSQGLGRGWRETQY
TRBJ2-7,TRBV5-5,ASSLAGAGGLLGEQY
TRBJ2-7,TRBV6-1,ASSEAWRTHPLYEQY
TRBJ2-5,TRBV7-2,ASTRFSSGGETQY
TRBJ1-5,TRBV19,ASNEQGIMSNQPQH
TRBJ2-2,TRBV18,ASSPPERAGTGELF
TRBJ1-2,TRBV12-3/TRBV12-4,ASSSRTGYGYT
TRBJ1-5,TRBV19,ASSFESGANNQPQH
TRBJ1-2,TRBV5-6,ASSFGQGKDGYT
TRBJ2-3,TRBV5-4,ASSLVRGDTQY
TRBJ1-6,TRBV28,ASSLGQPRSPLH
TRBJ2-2,TRBV10-1,ASTGDTGELF